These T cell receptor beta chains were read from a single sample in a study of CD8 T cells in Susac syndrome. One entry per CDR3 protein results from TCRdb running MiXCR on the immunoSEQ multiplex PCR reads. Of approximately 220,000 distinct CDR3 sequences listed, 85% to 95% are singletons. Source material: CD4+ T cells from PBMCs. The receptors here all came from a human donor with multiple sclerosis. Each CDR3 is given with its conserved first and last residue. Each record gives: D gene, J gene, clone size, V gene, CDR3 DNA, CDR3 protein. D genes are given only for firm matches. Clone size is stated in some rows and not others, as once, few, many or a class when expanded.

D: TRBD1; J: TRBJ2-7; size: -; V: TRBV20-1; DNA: TGCAGTGCTTGGACAGGGGGCCGGGACGAGCAGTACTTC; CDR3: CSAWTGGRDEQYF
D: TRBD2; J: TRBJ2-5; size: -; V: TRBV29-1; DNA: TGCAGCGCCGGGACTAGCGGGGGGGAAGAGACCCAGTACTTC; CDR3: CSAGTSGGEETQYF
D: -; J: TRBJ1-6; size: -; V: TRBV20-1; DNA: TGCAGTGCTAGAGTCGGGGGCTCCTATAATTCACCCCTCCACTTT; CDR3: CSARVGGSYNSPLHF
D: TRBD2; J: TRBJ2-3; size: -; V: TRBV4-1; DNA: TGCGCCAGCAGCCAAGTATGGAGTAGAAGCGGGGGACGTTCAGATACGCAGTATTTT; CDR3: CASSQVWSRSGGRSDTQYF
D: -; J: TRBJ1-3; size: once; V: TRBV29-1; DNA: TGCAGCGTTGAACCAGGACAAGGAAACACCATATATTTT; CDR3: CSVEPGQGNTIYF
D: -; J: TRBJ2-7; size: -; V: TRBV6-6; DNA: TGTGCCAGCAACCTTCGTCGACACCGCTGGGAGCAGTACTTC; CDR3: CASNLRRHRWEQYF
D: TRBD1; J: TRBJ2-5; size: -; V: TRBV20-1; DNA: TGCAGTGCTAACAGGGGCCGACAAGAGACCCAGTACTTC; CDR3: CSANRGRQETQYF
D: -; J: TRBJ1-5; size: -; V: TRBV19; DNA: TGTGCCAGTAGTATGGGCAGTAGCAATCAGCCCCAGCATTTT; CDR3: CASSMGSSNQPQHF
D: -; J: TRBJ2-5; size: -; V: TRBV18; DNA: TGTGCCAGCTCACCACTTGCAGGGTCACCCCAAGAGACCCAGTACTTC; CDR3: CASSPLAGSPQETQYF
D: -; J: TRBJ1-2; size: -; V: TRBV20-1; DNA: TGCAGTGCTAGAAAAGTCGATGGAGGCTACACCTTC; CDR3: CSARKVDGGYTF
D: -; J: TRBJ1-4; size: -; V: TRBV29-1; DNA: TGCAGCGGGGGCCAGGCAATGAATGAAAAACTGTTTTTT; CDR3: CSGGQAMNEKLFF
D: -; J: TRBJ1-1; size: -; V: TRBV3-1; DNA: TGTGCCAGCACCCCTAGAGAATACACTGAAGCTTTCTTT; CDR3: CASTPREYTEAFF
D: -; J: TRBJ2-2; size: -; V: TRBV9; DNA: TGTGCCAGCGGCAAATCGAACACCGGGGAGCTGTTTTTT; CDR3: CASGKSNTGELFF
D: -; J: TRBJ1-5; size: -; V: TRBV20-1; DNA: TGCAGTGCTTTAATGTGGGGAGGCAATCAGCCCCAGCATTTT; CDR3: CSALMWGGNQPQHF
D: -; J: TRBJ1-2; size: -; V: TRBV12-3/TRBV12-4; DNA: TGTGCCAGCACCGGATCGACAGAGTATGGCTACACCTTC; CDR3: CASTGSTEYGYTF
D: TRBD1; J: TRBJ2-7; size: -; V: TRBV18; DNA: TGTGCCAGCTCACCGTTACAGGGGGCCCCGGGTGACGAGCAGTACTTC; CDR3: CASSPLQGAPGDEQYF
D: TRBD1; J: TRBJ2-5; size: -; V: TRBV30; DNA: TGTGCCTGGAGTACAGGGGTGGAGACCCAGTACTTC; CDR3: CAWSTGVETQYF
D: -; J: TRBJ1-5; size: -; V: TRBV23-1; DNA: TGCGCCAGCACCTCCTTGGTGGGGGGTTATAGCAATCAGCCCCAGCATTTT; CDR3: CASTSLVGGYSNQPQHF
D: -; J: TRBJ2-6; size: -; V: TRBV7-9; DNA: TGTGCCAGCAGTCCCCTGCGTGCTGGGGCCAACGTCCTGACTTTC; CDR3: CASSPLRAGANVLTF
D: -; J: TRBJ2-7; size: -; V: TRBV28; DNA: TGTGCCAGCAGACAGGTAAACGAGCAGTACTTC; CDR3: CASRQVNEQYF
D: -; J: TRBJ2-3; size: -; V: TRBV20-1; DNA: TGCAGTGCTGGAGAGCGGGGACAACGGGATACGCAGTATTTT; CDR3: CSAGERGQRDTQYF
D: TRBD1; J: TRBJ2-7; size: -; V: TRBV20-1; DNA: TGCAGTGCTATCGATCGGGGACAGGGTCTATACGAGCAGTACTTC; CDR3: CSAIDRGQGLYEQYF
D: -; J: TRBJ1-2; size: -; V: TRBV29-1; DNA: TGCAGCGTTGAATTAGGGTATGGCTACACCTTC; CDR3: CSVELGYGYTF
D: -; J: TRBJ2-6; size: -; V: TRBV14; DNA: TGTGCCAGCAGCCAAGGGCCCGGTAGGGCCAACGTCCTGACTTTC; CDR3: CASSQGPGRANVLTF
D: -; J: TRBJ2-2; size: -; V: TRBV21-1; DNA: TGTGCCGGAAGGAAAGAGCTGTTTTTT; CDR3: CAGRKELFF
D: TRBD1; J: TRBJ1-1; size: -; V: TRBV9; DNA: TGTGCCAGCAGCGCTGGGACAGGGCTTATGAACACTGAAGCTTTCTTT; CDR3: CASSAGTGLMNTEAFF
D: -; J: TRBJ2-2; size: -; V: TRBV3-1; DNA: TGTGCCAGCAGCCAAGATAGTAGTTCCGGGGAGCTGTTTTTT; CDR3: CASSQDSSSGELFF
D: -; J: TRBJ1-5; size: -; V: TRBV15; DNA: TGTGCCACCAGCAGAGATTTGAGTTCTAATCAGCCCCAGCATTTT; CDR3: CATSRDLSSNQPQHF
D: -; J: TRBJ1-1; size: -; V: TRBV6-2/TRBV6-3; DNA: TGTGCCAGCAGAACAGTGAACACTGAAGCTTTCTTT; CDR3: CASRTVNTEAFF
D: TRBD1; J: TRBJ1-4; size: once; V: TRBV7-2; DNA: TGTGCCAGCAGTCCTGTCGGGACAGCAACTAATGAAAAACTGTTTTTT; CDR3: CASSPVGTATNEKLFF
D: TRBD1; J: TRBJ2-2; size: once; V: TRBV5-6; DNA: TGTGCCAGCAGCTGGGGGACAGGGGCCCACACCGGGGAGCTGTTTTTT; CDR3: CASSWGTGAHTGELFF
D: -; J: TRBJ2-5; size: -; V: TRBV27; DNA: TGTGCCAGCAACCCCCAAGAGACCCAGTACTTC; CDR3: CASNPQETQYF
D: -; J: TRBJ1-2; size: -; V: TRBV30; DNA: TGTGCCTGGAATCCGGGATTGGGCTATGGCTACACCTTC; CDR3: CAWNPGLGYGYTF
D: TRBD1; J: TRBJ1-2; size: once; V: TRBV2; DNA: TGTGCCAGCAGGGGACAGAGCTATGGCTACACCTTC; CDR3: CASRGQSYGYTF
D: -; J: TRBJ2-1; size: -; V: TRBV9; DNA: TGTGCCAGCAGCCCAAGACCCCTGGCTAGCGTATGGAATGAGCAGTTCTTC; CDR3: CASSPRPLASVWNEQFF
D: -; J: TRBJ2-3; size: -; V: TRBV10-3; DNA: TGTGCCATCGGGGGGACGATGGATACGCAGTATTTT; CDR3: CAIGGTMDTQYF
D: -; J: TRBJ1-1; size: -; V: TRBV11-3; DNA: TGTGCCAGCAGTATAAACCGGGACACTGAAGCTTTCTTT; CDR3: CASSINRDTEAFF
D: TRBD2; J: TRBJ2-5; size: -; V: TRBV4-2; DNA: TGTGCCAGCAGCCGGACTAGCGGGGGTGCCCCGGGTGACGAGACCCAGTACTTC; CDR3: CASSRTSGGAPGDETQYF
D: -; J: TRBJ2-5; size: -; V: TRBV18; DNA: TGTGCCAGCTCCTCACCCCAAAGTGCCCAAGTCTTC; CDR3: CASSSPQSAQVF
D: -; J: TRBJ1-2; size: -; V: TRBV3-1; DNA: TGTGCCAGCAGCCAAGATGGCGGCTTCTATGGCTACACCTTC; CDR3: CASSQDGGFYGYTF
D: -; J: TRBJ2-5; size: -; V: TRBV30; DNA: TGTGCCTGGAGTGGCCAGGGTTATTACGAGACCCAGTACTTC; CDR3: CAWSGQGYYETQYF
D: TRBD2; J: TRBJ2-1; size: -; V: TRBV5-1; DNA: TGCGCCAGCAGCGGGGGACTACCCAACTACAATGAGCAGTTCTTC; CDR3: CASSGGLPNYNEQFF
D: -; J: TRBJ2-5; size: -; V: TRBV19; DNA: TGTGCCAGTAGTTCCGGGACCCCAGGAACCCAGTACTTC; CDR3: CASSSGTPGTQYF
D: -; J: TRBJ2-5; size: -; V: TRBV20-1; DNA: TGCAGTGCTAGCTCCCACACCGGCGGGATGGAGACCCAGTACTTC; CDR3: CSASSHTGGMETQYF
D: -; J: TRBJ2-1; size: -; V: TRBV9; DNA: TGTGCCAGCAGCGTAGGCAGTAGGACCCCCAATGAGCAGTTCTTC; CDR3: CASSVGSRTPNEQFF
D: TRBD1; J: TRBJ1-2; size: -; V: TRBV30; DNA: TGTGCCTGGTCCCAGGGGGCGGGTGGCTACACCTTC; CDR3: CAWSQGAGGYTF
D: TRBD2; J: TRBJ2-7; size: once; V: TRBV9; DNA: TGTGCCAGCAGCGTAGGCGTTGCGACTAGCGGCCCGCGGGGGGAGCAGTACTTC; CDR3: CASSVGVATSGPRGEQYF
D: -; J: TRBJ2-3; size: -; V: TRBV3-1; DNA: TGTGCCAGCAGCCAAGATTCAAGTGCAGATACGCAGTATTTT; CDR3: CASSQDSSADTQYF
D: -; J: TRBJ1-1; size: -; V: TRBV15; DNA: TGTGCCACCAGCAGAGGTGGCCCGACTTCGGGGGACACTGAAGCTTTCTTT; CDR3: CATSRGGPTSGDTEAFF